What follows describes a single T cell receptor (beta chain). This specimen belongs to a study of T cell responses to AZD1222 COVID-19 vaccine. This table comes from immunoSEQ multiplex PCR, and its TCRdb copy is limited to in-frame clones, with some not included. The data show roughly 79,000 clones, with approximately 82% seen just once and roughly 21% held by the top ten. This sequence originates from an adult in good health. Sequencing was performed on peripheral blood, taken on day 0 of AZD1222 vaccination.

CDR3 in DNA: TGCGCCAGCAGCTTTCTAGCGGAGATGAACACCGGGGAGCTGTTTTTT. It encodes CASSFLAEMNTGELFF. The chain combines TRBV5-1 with TRBJ2-2; TRBD2 matches 7 bases. The V segment lost 2 bases and the J segment 1 base; nucleotides outside the gene matches: 5. Germline CDR1 reads SGHRS; CDR2 reads YFSETQ. The CDR3 runs 16 residues.